This T cell receptor (beta chain) was identified during a study of T cells in Graves' hyperthyroidism and ophthalmopathy. This CDR3 comprises 14 residues. Trimming took off 4 bases at V and 1 base at J, with 11 bases between the two ends. Germline loops: CDR1 SGHRS, CDR2 YFSETQ. RNA transcripts provided the source from which TCR beta CDR3 regions were amplified. In the first-round RT-PCR of the TCR CDR3, the HTBI primer set was used. TCRdb used MiXCR to reprocess the multiplex PCR reads, holding one entry per CDR3 protein. The sample includes 600,000 to 900,000 distinct CDR3 sequences, 16% seen only once; the top ten take approximately 8%.

The sequencing input was blood. The chain couples TRBV5-1 to TRBJ1-1; the D gene is possibly TRBD1 (5 bases). This clonotype was sampled from a man aged 18 to 35 with Graves' hyperthyroidism. This CDR3 reads CASSKGVTNTEAFF. The CDR3 DNA reads as TGCGCCAGCAGCAAAGGGGTTACGAACACTGAAGCTTTCTTT.